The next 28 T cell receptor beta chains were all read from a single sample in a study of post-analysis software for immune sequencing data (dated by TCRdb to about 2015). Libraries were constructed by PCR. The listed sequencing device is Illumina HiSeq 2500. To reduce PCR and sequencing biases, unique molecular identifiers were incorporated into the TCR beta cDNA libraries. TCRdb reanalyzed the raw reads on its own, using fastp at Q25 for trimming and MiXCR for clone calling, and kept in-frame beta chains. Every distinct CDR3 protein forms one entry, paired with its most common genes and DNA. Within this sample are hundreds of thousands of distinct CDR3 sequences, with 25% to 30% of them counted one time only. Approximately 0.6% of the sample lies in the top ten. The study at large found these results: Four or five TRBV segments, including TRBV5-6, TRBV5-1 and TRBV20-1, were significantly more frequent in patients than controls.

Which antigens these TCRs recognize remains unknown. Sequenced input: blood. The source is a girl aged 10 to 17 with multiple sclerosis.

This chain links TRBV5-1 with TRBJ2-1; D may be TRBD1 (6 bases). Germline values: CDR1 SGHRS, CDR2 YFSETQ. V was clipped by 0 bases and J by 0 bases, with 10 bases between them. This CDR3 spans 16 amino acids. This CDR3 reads CASSLGTASSYNEQFF. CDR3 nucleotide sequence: TGCGCCAGCAGCTTGGGGACAGCTAGCTCCTACAATGAGCAGTTCTTC.

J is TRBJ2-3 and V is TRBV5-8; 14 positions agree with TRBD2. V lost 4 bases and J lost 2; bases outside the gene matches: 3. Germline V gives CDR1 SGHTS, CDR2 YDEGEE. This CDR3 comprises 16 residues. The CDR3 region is CASSRTSGGPTDTQYF. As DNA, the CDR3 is TGTGCCAGCAGCCGGACTAGCGGGGGGCCCACAGATACGCAGTATTTT.

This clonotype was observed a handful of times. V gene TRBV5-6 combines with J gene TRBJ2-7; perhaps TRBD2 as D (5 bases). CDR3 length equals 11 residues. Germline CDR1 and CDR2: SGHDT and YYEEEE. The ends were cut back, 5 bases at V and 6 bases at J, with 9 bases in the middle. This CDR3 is CASRASGEQYF. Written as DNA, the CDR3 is TGTGCCAGCAGGGCGAGCGGCGAGCAGTACTTC.

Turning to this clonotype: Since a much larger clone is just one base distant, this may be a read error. For the CDR3, the DNA is TGCAGTGCTAAAACCAGCGCGCACAATGAGCAGTTCTTC. Translated: CSAKTSAHNEQFF. The rearrangement uses TRBV20-1 and TRBJ2-1; D gene unclear. The germline CDR1 and CDR2 sequences are DFQATT and SNEGSKA (reference sequence). CDR3 length: 13 amino acids. Trimming cost V 4 bases and J 5 bases, with 12 bases left between them.

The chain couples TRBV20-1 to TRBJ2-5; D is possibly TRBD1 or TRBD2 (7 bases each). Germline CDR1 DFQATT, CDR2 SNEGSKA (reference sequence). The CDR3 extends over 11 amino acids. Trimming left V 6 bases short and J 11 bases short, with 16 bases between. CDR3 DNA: TGCAGTGCCCCCAGGGGGGGGAAGCAGTACTTC. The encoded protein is CSAPRGGKQYF.

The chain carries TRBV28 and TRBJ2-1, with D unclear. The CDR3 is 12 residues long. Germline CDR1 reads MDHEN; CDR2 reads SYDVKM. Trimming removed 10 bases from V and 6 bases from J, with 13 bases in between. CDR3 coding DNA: TGTGCCACGTCCGAACGGGCCAATGAGCAGTTCTTC. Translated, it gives CATSERANEQFF.

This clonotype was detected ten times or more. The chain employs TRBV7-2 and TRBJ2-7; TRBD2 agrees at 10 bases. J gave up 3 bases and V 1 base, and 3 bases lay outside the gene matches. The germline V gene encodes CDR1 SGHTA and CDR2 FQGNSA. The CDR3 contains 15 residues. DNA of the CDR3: TGTGCCAGCAGCTTAGTTCCTAGCGGGAGCTACGAGCAGTACTTC. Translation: CASSLVPSGSYEQYF.

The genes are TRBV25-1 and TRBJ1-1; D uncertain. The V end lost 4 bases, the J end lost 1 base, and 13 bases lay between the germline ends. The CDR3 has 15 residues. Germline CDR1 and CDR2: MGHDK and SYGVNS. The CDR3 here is CASSGLNLQNTEAFF. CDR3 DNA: TGTGCCAGCAGTGGCCTTAACCTCCAGAACACTGAAGCTTTCTTT.

The CDR3 DNA sequence: TGTGCCAGCAGTTTTACCCCCGACAGGGTAGAATATGGCTACACCTTC. It specifies CASSFTPDRVEYGYTF. The chain uses TRBV27 and TRBJ1-2; 7 nucleotides match TRBD1. Losses at the gene ends were 3 bases for V and 5 bases for J; bases not matched to a gene: 12. The CDR3 runs to 16 residues. Germline assignment: CDR1 MNHEY and CDR2 SMNVEV (reference sequence).

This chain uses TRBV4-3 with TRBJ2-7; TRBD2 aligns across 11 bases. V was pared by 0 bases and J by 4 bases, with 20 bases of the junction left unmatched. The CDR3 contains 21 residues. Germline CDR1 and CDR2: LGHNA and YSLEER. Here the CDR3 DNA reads TGCGCCAGCAGCCAAGATCGAATTGGGGCCGCAGTAGCGGGAGGGTCGTACGAGCAGTACTTC. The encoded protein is CASSQDRIGAAVAGGSYEQYF.

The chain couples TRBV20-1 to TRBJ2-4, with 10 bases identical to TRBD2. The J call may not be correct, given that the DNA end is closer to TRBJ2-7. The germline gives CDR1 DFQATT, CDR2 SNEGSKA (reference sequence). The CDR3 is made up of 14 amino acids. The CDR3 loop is CSALLAGGLYEQYF. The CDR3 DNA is TGCAGTGCTTTATTAGCGGGAGGCCTCTACGAGCAGTACTTC.

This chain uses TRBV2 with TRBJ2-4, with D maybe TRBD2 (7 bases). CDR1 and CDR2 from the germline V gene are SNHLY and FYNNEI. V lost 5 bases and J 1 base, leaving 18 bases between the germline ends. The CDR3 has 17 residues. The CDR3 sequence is CASSQSGGRLAKNIQYF. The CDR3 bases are TGTGCCAGCAGTCAGTCCGGGGGGCGCCTGGCCAAAAACATTCAGTACTTC.

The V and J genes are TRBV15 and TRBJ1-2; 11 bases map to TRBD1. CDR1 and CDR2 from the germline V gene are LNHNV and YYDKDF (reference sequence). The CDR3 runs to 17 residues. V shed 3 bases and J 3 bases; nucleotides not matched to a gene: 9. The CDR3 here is CATSRRTGGALDYGYTF. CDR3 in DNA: TGTGCCACCAGCAGGCGGACAGGGGGCGCCCTGGACTATGGCTACACCTTC.

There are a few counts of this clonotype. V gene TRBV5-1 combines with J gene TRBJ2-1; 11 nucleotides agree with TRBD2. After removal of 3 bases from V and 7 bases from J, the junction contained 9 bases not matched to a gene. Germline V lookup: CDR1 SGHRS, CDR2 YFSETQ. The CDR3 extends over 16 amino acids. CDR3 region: CASSWQLAGEGNEQFF. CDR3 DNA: TGCGCCAGCAGCTGGCAACTAGCGGGAGAAGGGAATGAGCAGTTCTTC.

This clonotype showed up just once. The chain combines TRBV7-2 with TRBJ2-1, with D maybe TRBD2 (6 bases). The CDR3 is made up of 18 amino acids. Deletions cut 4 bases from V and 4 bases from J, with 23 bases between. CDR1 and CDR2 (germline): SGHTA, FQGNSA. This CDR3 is CASSSFMALRGKYNEQFF. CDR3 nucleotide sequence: TGTGCCAGCAGCTCGTTTATGGCCTTACGGGGGAAGTACAATGAGCAGTTCTTC.

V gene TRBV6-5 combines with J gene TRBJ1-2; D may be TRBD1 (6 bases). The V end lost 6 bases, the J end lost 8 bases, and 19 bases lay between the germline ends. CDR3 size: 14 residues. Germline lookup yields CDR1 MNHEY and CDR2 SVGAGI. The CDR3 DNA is TGTGCCAGCAGCCCCACCGGGGGGGCACAGGGCTACACCTTC. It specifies CASSPTGGAQGYTF.

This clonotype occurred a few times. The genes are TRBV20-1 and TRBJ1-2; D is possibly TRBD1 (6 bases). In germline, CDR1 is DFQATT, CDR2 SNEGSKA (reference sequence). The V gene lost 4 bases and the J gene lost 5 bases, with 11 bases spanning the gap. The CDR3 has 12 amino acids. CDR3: CSAKFTGYGYTF. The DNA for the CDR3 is TGCAGTGCTAAGTTTACAGGGTATGGCTACACCTTC.

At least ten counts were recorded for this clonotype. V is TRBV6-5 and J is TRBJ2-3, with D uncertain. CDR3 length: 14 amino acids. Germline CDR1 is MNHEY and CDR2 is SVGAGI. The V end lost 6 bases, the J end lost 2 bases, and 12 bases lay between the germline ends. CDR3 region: CASSAGGPTDTQYF. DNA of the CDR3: TGTGCCAGCAGCGCCGGCGGCCCCACAGATACGCAGTATTTT.

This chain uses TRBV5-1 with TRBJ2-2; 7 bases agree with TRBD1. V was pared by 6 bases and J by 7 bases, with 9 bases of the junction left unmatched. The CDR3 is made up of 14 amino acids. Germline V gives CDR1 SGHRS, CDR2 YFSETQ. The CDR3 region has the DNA TGCGCCAGCAAGAGGGGGCTGAAGGTCGGGGAGCTGTTTTTT. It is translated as CASKRGLKVGELFF.

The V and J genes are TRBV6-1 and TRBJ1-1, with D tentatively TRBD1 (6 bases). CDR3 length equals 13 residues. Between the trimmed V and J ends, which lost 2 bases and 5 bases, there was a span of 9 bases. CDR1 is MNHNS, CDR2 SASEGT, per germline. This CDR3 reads CASSEQGRTEAFF. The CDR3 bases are TGTGCCAGCAGTGAACAGGGGAGGACTGAAGCTTTCTTT.

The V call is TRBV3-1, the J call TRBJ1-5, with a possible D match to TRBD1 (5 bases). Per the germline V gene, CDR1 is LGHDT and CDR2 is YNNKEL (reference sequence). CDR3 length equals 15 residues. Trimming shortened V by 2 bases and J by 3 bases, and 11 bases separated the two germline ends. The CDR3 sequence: CASSQKDRNNQPQHF. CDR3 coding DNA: TGTGCCAGCAGCCAAAAAGACAGAAACAATCAGCCCCAGCATTTT.

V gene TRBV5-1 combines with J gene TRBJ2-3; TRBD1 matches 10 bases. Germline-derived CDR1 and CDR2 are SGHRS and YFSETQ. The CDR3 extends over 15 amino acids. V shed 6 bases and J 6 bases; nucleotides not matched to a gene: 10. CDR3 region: CASTDRDRGKDTQYF. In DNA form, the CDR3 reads TGCGCCAGCACCGATCGGGACAGGGGAAAGGATACGCAGTATTTT.

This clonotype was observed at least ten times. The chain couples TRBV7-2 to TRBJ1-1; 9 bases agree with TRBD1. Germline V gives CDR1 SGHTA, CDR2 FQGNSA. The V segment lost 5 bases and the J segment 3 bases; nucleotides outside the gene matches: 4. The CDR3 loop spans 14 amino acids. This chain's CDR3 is CASSPYRGHTEAFF. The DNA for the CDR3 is TGTGCCAGCAGCCCCTACAGGGGGCACACTGAAGCTTTCTTT.

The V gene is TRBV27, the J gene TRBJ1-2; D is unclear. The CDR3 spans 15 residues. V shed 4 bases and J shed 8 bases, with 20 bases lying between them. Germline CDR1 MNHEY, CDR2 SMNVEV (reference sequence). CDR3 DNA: TGTGCCAGCAGTTCGAGGGCCCTCATCTCTATGGGCTACACCTTC. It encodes CASSSRALISMGYTF.

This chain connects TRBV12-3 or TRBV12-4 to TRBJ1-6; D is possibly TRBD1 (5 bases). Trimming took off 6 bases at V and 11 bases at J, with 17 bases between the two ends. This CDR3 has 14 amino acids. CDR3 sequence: CASRWSAGWTPLHF. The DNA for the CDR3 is TGTGCCAGCAGATGGTCCGCAGGGTGGACACCCCTCCACTTT.

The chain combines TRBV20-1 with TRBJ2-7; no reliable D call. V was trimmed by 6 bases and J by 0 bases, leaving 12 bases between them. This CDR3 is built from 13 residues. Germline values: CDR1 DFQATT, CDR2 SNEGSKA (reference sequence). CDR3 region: CSAPALSSYEQYF. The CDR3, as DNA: TGCAGTGCCCCAGCACTTAGCTCCTACGAGCAGTACTTC.

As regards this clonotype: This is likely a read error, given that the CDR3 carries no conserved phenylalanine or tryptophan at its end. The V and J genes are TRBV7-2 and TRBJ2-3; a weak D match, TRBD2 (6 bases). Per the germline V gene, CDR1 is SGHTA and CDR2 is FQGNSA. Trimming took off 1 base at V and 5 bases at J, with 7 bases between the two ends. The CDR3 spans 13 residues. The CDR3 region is CASSLGGEDTQYL. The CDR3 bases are TGTGCCAGCAGCTTAGGGGGGGAAGATACGCAGTATTTG.

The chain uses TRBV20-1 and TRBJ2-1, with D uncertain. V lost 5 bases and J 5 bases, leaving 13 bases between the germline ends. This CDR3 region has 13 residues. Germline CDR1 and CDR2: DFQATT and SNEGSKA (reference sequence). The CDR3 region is CSAPSRWDNEQFF. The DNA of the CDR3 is TGCAGTGCTCCGAGTAGATGGGACAATGAGCAGTTCTTC.